This T cell receptor beta chain came from a study of control samples from healthy donors and cancer patients. Libraries were prepared by immunoSEQ multiplex PCR; TCRdb keeps only in-frame clonotypes and omits some of them. The profile shows roughly 120,000 clones, 90% of them singletons. With 10 bases clipped from V and 5 bases from J, the junction kept 4 bases outside the gene matches. The CDR3 has 13 amino acids. CDR1 and CDR2 from the germline V gene are SEHNR and FQNEAQ (reference sequence). The specimen sequenced was blood. The rearrangement uses TRBV7-9 and TRBJ1-4, with 10 bases identical to TRBD1. The receptor was derived from a human donor in good health. The donor label of this sample is uncertain. The CDR3 loop is CATRGQGNEKLFF. The DNA for the CDR3 is TGTGCCACCCGGGGACAGGGGAATGAAAAACTGTTTTTT.